The rows below give T cell receptor beta chains drawn from one sample of a study of cytomegalovirus exposure and HLA in healthy donors. The assay was immunoSEQ multiplex PCR, and TCRdb's table has in-frame clones only and misses some. The profile shows 200,000 or so clones, around 86% of them singletons. The sample comprised PBMCs. The receptors come from a woman younger than 30 in good health and CMV-seropositive. The CDR3 runs from the conserved cysteine through the conserved F or W. A D gene is named only where the DNA matches it firmly. Some rows have no size entry. The others give once, few or many, or a class for an expanded clone.

TRBJ2-2,-,TRBV2,-,CASSVSPNTGELFF,TGTGCCAGCAGTGTGTCTCCGAACACCGGGGAGCTGTTTTTT
TRBJ2-3,-,TRBV5-6,-,CASSAFWRESTDTQYF,TGTGCCAGCAGCGCCTTTTGGCGGGAATCGACAGATACGCAGTATTTT
TRBJ2-1,-,TRBV30,TRBD2,CAWILGLAGAGEQFF,TGTGCCTGGATTCTCGGACTAGCGGGAGCGGGGGAGCAGTTCTTC
TRBJ2-7,-,TRBV27,TRBD2,CASEPQKREEAYEQYF,TGTGCCAGTGAACCACAAAAGCGGGAGGAAGCCTACGAGCAGTACTTC
TRBJ2-1,once,TRBV9,-,CASQGNEQFF,TGTGCCAGCCAGGGGAATGAGCAGTTCTTC
TRBJ2-5,-,TRBV19,TRBD2,CASSPILSGRARGTQYF,TGTGCCAGTAGTCCCATCCTTAGCGGGAGGGCCCGTGGGACCCAGTACTTC
TRBJ2-7,-,TRBV25-1,TRBD1,CASSDLDGGQGYYEQYF,TGTGCCAGCAGTGACCTGGATGGTGGACAGGGATACTACGAGCAGTACTTC
TRBJ2-3,-,TRBV7-3,TRBD2,CASSLGSGRIGTQYF,TGTGCCAGCAGCTTAGGTAGCGGGAGAATTGGTACGCAGTATTTT
TRBJ2-1,-,TRBV10-2,TRBD2,CATHSGLYSYNEQFF,TGCGCCACCCATAGCGGGCTCTACTCCTACAATGAGCAGTTCTTC
TRBJ1-1,-,TRBV5-1,-,CASKGDRGAFF,TGCGCCAGCAAAGGGGATAGGGGAGCTTTCTTT
TRBJ2-7,-,TRBV4-1,TRBD2,CASSPVRTSGSLYEQYF,TGCGCCAGCAGCCCAGTTCGGACTAGCGGGAGCCTGTACGAGCAGTACTTC
TRBJ2-1,-,TRBV5-1,-,CASSLENSDNEQFF,TGCGCCAGCAGCTTGGAAAACTCCGACAATGAGCAGTTCTTC
TRBJ1-2,-,TRBV6-5,-,CASSYSRTLNYGYTF,TGTGCCAGTAGTTACTCGCGGACACTCAACTATGGCTACACCTTC
TRBJ2-2,few,TRBV29-1,-,CSVVQNTGELFF,TGCAGCGTTGTTCAGAACACCGGGGAGCTGTTTTTT
TRBJ2-5,-,TRBV11-3,TRBD2,CASSRSGSLETQYF,TGTGCCAGCAGTCGTAGCGGGAGCTTAGAGACCCAGTACTTC
TRBJ2-5,-,TRBV27,TRBD1,CASLAQGSGTQYF,TGTGCCAGCTTAGCACAGGGGTCGGGGACCCAGTACTTC